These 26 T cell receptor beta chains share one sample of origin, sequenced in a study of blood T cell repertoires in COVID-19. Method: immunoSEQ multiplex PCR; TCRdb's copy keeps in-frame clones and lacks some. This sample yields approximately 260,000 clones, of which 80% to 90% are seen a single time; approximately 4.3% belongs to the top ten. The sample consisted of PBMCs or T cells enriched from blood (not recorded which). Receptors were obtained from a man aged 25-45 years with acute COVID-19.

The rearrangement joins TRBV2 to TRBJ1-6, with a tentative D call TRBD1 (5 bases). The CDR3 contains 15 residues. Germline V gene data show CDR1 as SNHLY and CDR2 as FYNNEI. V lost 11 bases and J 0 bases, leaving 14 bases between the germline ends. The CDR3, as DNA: TGTGCCTGTGATCCAACAGGCTCCTATAATTCACCCCTCCACTTT. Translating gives CACDPTGSYNSPLHF.

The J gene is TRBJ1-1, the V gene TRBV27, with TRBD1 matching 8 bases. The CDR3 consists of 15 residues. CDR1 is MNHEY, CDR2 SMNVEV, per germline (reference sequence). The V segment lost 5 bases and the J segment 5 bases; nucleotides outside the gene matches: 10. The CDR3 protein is CASSAPLGQATEAFF. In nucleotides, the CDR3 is TGTGCCAGCAGTGCCCCCTTGGGACAGGCGACTGAAGCTTTCTTT.

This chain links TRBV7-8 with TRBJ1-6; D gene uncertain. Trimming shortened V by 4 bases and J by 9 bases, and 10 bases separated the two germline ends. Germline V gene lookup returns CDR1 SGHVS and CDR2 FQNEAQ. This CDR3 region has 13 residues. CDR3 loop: CASSWRESSPLHF. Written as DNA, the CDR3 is TGTGCCAGCAGCTGGAGGGAAAGTTCACCCCTCCACTTT.

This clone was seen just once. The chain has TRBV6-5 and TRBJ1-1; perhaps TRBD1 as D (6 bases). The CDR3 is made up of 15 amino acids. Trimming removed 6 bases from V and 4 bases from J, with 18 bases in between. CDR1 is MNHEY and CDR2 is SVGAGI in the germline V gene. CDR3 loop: CASRTITRGGTEAFF. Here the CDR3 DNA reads TGTGCCAGCAGAACTATTACAAGGGGGGGCACTGAAGCTTTCTTT.

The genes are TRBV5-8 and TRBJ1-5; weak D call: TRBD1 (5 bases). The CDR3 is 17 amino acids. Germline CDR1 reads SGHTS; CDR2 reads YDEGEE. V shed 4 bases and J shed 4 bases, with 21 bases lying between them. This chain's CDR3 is CASSRKGLTLSNQPQHF. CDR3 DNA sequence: TGTGCCAGCAGCCGAAAGGGACTCACCCTTTCGAATCAGCCCCAGCATTTT.

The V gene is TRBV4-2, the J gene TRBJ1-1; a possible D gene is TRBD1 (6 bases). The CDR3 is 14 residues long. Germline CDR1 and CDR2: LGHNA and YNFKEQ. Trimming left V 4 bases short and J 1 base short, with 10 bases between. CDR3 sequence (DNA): TGTGCCAGCAGCCGTCGACAGGAGAACACTGAAGCTTTCTTT. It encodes CASSRRQENTEAFF.

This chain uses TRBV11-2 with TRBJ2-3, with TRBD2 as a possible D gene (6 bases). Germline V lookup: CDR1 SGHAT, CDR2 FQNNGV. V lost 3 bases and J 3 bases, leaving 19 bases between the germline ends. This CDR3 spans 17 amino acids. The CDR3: CASSLGHLSGSTDTQYF. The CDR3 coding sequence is TGTGCCAGCAGCTTGGGCCACCTCAGCGGGTCGACAGATACGCAGTATTTT.

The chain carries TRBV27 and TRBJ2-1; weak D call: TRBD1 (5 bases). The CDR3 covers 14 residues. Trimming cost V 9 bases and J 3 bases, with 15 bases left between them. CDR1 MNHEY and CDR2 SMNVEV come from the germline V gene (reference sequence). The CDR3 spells CASGRSGIYNEQFF. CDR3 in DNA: TGTGCCAGTGGACGATCAGGGATCTACAATGAGCAGTTCTTC.

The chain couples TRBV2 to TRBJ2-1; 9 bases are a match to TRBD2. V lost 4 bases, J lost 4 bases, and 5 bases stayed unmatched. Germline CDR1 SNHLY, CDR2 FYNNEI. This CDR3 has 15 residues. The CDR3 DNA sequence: TGTGCCAGCAGTGGAGCGGGAGGTGGGTACAATGAGCAGTTCTTC. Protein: CASSGAGGGYNEQFF.

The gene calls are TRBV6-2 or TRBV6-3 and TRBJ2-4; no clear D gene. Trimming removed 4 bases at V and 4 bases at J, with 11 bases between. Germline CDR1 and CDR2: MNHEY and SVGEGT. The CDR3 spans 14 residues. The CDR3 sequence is CASSFRASKNIQYF. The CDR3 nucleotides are TGTGCCAGCAGTTTCCGAGCCTCTAAAAACATTCAGTACTTC.

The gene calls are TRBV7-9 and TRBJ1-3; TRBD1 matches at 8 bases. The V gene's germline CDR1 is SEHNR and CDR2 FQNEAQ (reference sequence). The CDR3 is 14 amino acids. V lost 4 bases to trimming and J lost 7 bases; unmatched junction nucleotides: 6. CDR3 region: CASSSRTGRNTIYF. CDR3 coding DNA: TGTGCCAGCAGCTCCAGGACAGGGAGGAACACCATATATTTT.

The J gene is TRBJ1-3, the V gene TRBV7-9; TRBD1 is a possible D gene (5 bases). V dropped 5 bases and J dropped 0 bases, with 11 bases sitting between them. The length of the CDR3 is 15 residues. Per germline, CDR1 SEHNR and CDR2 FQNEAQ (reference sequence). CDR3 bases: TGTGCCAGCAGCCCATGGACAAACTCTGGAAACACCATATATTTT. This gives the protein CASSPWTNSGNTIYF.

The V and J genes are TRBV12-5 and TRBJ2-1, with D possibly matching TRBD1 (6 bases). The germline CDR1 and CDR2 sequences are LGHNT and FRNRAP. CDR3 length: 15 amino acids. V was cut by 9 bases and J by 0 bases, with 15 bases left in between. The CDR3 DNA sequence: TGTGCTAGCCTCCGGACAGCAAGCTCCTACAATGAGCAGTTCTTC. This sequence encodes CASLRTASSYNEQFF.

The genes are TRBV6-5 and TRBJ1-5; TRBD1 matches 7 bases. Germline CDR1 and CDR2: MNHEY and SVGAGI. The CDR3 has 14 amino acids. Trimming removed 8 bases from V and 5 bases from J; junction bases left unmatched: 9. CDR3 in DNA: TGTGCCAGCCTCGACAGGGAGGCCTATCAGCCCCAGCATTTT. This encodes CASLDREAYQPQHF.

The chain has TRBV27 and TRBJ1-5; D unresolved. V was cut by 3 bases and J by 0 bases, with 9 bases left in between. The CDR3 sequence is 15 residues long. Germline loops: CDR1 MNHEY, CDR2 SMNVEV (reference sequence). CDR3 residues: CASSFSGNSNQPQHF. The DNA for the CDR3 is TGTGCCAGCAGTTTCTCGGGGAATAGCAATCAGCCCCAGCATTTT.

CDR3 loop: CAWSGGGGSSYNEQFF. The CDR3 DNA follows: TGTGCCTGGAGCGGAGGCGGGGGTAGCTCCTACAATGAGCAGTTCTTC. The chain couples TRBV30 to TRBJ2-1; 7 nucleotides align to TRBD2. The CDR3 is made up of 16 amino acids. CDR1 and CDR2 from the germline V gene are GTSNPN and SVGIG (reference sequence). The ends lost 3 bases at V and 0 bases at J; junction bases unmatched: 8.

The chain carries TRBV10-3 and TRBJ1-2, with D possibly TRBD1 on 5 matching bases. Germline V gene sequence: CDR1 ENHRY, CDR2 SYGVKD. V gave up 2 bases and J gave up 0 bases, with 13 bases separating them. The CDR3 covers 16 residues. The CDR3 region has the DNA TGTGCCATCAGTGAGGGAGAAACAGGTACTAACTATGGCTACACCTTC. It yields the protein CAISEGETGTNYGYTF.

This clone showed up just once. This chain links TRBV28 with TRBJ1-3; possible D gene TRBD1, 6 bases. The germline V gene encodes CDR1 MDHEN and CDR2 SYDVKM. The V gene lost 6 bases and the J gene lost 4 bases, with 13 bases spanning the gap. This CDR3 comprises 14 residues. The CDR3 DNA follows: TGTGCCAGCAGCGAAGGGGGTTTCGGAAACACCATATATTTT. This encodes CASSEGGFGNTIYF.

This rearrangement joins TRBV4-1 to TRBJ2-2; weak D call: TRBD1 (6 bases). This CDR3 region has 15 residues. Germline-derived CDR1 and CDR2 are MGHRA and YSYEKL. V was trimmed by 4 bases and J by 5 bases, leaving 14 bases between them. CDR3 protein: CASSLTGTSTGELFF. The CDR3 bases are TGCGCCAGCAGCCTCACCGGGACATCAACCGGGGAGCTGTTTTTT.

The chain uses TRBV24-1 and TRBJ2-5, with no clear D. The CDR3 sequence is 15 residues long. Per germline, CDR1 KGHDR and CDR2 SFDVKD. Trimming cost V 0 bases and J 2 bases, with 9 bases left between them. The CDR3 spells CATSDLGVAQETQYF. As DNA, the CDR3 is TGTGCCACCAGTGATTTGGGAGTGGCACAAGAGACCCAGTACTTC.

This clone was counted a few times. Written as DNA, the CDR3 is TGTGCCAGCAGCCCCCCGGTAAACAGGGGGGCCCGGGGCTACACCTTC. It specifies CASSPPVNRGARGYTF. The J gene is TRBJ1-2, the V gene TRBV5-8; 8 bases map to TRBD1. The CDR3 totals 16 residues. Germline CDR1 and CDR2: SGHTS and YDEGEE. The V and J ends lost 4 bases and 8 bases, in that order; junction bases with no gene match: 16.

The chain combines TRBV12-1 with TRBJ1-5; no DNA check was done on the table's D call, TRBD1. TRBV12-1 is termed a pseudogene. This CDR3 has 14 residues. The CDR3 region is CASSFNRGNQPQHF. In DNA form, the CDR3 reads TGTGCCAGCAGCTTTAACAGGGGGAATCAGCCCCAGCATTTT.

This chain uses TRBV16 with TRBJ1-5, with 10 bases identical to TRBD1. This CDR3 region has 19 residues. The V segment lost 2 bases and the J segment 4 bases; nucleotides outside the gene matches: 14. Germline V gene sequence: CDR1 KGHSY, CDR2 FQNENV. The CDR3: CASSQITGTGALSNQPQHF. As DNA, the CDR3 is TGTGCCAGCAGCCAAATCACCGGGACAGGGGCCCTTAGTAATCAGCCCCAGCATTTT.

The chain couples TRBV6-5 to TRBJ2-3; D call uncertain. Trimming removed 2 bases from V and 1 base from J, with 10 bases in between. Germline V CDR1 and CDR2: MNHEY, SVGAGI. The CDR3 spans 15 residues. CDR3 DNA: TGTGCCAGCAGTTACCAGTCCCCACGCACAGATACGCAGTATTTT. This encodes CASSYQSPRTDTQYF.

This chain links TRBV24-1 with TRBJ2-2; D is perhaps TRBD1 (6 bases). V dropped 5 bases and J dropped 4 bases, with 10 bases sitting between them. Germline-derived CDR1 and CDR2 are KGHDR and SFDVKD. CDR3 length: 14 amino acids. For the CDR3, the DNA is TGTGCCACCAGTGTAGAAGGGGGCACCGGGGAGCTGTTTTTT. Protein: CATSVEGGTGELFF.

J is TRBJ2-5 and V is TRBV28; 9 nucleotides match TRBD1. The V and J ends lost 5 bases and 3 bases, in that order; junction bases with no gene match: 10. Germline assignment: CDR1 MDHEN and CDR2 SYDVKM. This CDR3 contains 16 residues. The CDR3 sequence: CASSAPWDREKETQYF. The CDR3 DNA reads TGTGCCAGCAGTGCACCTTGGGACAGGGAAAAAGAGACCCAGTACTTC.